This T cell receptor (beta chain) was retrieved from a study of T-cell memory formation after mild COVID-19. Study observations and caveats: CD8+ contracting clones occupied EMRA, while CD4+ ones occupied mainly CM and EM.

The V end lost 0 bases, the J end lost 4 bases, and 10 bases lay between the germline ends. Germline lookup yields CDR1 MGHRA and CDR2 YSYEKL. The CDR3 runs 15 residues. This clonotype was observed a handful of times. Its target is not known. TCRdb independently ran MiXCR on the 5' RACE reads; one entry per CDR3 protein. The repertoire consists of 200,000 to 300,000 distinct CDR3 sequences, with around 15% occurring once and the leading ten covering 20% to 25%. The source is a man younger than 30 who had mild COVID-19 (a few samples of this study predate the infection). Cell type and time point are not known. V is TRBV4-1 and J is TRBJ2-1; D is uncertain. Sequenced: PBMCs or a T cell subset sorted from them (not recorded which). Here the CDR3 DNA reads TGCGCCAGCAGCCAAGAGCCTAGAACGTACAATGAGCAGTTCTTC. This gives the protein CASSQEPRTYNEQFF.